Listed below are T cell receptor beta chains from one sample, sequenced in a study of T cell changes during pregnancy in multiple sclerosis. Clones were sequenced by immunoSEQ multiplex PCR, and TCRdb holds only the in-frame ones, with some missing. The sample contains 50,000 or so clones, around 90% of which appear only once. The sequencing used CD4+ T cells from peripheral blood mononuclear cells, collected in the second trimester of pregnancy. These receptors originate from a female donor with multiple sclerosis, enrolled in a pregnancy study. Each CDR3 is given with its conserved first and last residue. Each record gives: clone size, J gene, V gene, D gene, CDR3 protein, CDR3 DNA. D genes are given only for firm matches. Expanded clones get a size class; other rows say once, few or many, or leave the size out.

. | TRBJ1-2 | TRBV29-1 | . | CSVDNGYTF | TGCAGCGTTGACAATGGCTACACCTTC
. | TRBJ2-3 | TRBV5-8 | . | CASSFPQQYF | TGTGCCAGCAGCTTTCCCCAACAGTATTTT
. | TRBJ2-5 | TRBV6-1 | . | CASSANFQETQYF | TGTGCCAGCAGTGCTAATTTCCAAGAGACCCAGTACTTC
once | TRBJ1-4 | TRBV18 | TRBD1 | CASSLDRGTNEKLFF | TGTGCCAGCTCACTTGACAGGGGAACTAATGAAAAACTGTTTTTT
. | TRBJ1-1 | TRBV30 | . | CAWSVLVANTEAFF | TGTGCCTGGAGTGTTCTGGTGGCGAACACTGAAGCTTTCTTT
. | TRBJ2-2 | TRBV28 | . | CASSSVGPPNTGELFF | TGTGCCAGCAGTTCAGTTGGGCCCCCGAACACCGGGGAGCTGTTTTTT
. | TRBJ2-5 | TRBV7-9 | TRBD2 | CASSLVSGGQETQYF | TGTGCCAGCAGCTTAGTTAGCGGGGGCCAAGAGACCCAGTACTTC
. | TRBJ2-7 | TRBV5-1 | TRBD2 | CASSSTSGGDRPYEQYF | TGCGCCAGCAGCAGCACTAGCGGGGGGGATAGACCCTACGAGCAGTACTTC
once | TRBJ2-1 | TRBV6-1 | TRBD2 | CASSDLRRTSGYNEQFF | TGTGCCAGCAGTGACCTCCGGAGGACTAGCGGTTACAATGAGCAGTTCTTC
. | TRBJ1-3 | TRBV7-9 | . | CASSSVSRSGNTIYF | TGTGCCAGCAGCTCAGTGTCCCGCTCTGGAAACACCATATATTTT
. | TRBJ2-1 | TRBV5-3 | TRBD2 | CARSFIAGSYNEQFF | TGTGCCAGAAGCTTTATAGCGGGGTCCTACAATGAGCAGTTCTTC
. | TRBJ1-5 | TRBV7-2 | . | CASSLALYNQPQHF | TGTGCCAGCAGCTTAGCATTGTACAATCAGCCCCAGCATTTT
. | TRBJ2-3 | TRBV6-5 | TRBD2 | CASSSLAGGHYTQYF | TGTGCCAGCAGTTCACTAGCGGGGGGGCATTATACGCAGTATTTT
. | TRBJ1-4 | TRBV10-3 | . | CAISTYWGATNEKLFF | TGTGCCATCAGTACCTACTGGGGGGCAACTAATGAAAAACTGTTTTTT
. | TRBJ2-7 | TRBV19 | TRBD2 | CASSIQGGRAEQYF | TGTGCCAGTAGTATTCAGGGTGGGAGGGCCGAGCAGTACTTC
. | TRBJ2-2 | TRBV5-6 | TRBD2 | CASSARGGSNTGELFF | TGTGCCAGCAGCGCGCGGGGGGGTTCTAACACCGGGGAGCTGTTTTTT
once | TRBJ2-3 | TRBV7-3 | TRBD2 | CASSTRTSGRDTQYF | TGTGCCAGCAGCACGAGGACTAGCGGGAGGGATACGCAGTATTTT